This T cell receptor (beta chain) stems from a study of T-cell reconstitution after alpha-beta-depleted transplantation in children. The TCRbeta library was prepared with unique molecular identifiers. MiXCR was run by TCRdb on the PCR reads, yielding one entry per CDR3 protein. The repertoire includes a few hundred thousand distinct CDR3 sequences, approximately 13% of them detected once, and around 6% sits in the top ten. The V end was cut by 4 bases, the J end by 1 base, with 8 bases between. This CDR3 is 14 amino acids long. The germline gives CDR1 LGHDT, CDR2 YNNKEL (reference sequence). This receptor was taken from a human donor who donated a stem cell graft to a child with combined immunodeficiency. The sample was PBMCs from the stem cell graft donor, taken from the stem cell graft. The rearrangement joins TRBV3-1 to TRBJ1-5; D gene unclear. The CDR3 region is CASSLVLSNQPQHF. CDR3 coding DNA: TGTGCCAGCAGCCTCGTATTGAGCAATCAGCCCCAGCATTTT.